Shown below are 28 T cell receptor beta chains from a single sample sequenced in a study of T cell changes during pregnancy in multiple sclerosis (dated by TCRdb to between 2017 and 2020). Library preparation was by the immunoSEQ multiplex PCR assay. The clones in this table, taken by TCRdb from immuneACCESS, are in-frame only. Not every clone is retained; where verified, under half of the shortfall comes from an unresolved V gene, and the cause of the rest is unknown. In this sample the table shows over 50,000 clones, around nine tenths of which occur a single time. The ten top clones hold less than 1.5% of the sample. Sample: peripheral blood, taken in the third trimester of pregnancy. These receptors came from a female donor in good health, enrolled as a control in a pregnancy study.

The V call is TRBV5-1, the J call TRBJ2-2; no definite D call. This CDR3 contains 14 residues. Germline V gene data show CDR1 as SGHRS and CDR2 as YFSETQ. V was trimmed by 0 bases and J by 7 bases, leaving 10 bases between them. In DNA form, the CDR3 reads TGCGCCAGCAGCTTGGTATCGGGTAGCGGGGAGCTGTTTTTT. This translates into CASSLVSGSGELFF.

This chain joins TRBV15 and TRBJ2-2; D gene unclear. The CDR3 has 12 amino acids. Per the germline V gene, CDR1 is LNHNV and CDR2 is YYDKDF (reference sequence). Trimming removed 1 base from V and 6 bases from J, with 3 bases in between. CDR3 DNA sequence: TGTGCCACCAGCAGAGCTTCCGGGGAGCTGTTTTTT. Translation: CATSRASGELFF.

CDR3 loop: CASSRRGPGYGYTF. CDR3 nucleotides: TGTGCCAGCAGCAGACGGGGTCCTGGCTATGGCTACACCTTC. The chain couples TRBV21-1 to TRBJ1-2. TRBV21-1 is recorded as a pseudogene. The CDR3 is 14 amino acids.

The CDR3, as DNA: TGCGCCAGCAGCCCCGGGACTCACAATGAGCAGTTCTTC. The encoded protein is CASSPGTHNEQFF. The chain is built from TRBV4-3 and TRBJ2-1; weak D call: TRBD2 (6 bases). Trimming took 4 bases from V and 5 from J, leaving 9 bases between them. The CDR3 is made up of 13 amino acids. Germline CDR1 is LGHNA and CDR2 is YSLEER.

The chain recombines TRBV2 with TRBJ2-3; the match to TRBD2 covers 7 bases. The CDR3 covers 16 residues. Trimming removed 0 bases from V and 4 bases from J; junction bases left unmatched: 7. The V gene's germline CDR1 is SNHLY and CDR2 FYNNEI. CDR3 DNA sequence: TGTGCCAGCAGTGAAGCTACGGCGGGGAGGGCAGATACGCAGTATTTT. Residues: CASSEATAGRADTQYF.

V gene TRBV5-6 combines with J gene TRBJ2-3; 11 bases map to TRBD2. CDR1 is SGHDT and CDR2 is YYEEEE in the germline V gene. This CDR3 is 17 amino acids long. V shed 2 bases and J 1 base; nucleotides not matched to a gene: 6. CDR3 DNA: TGTGCCAGCAGCTTACTGAATAGCGGGGGGGGCACAGATACGCAGTATTTT. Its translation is CASSLLNSGGGTDTQYF.

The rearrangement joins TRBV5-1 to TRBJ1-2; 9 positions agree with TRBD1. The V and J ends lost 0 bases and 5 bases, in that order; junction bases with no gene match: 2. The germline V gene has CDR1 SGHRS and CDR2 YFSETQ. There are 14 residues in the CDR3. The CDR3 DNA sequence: TGCGCCAGCAGCTTGGGGGACAGGGTATATGGCTACACCTTC. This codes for CASSLGDRVYGYTF. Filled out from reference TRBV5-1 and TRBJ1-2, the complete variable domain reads KAGVTQTPRYLIKTRGQQVTLSCSPISGHRSVSWYQQTPGQGLQFLFEYFSETQRNKGNFPGRFSGRQFSNSRSEMNVSTLELGDSALYLCASSLGDRVYGYTFGSGTRLTVV.

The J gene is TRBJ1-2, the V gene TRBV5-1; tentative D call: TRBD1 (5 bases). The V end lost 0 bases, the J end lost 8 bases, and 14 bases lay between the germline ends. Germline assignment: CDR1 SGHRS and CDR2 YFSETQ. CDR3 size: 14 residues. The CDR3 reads CASSLARQGGGYTF. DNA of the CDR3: TGCGCCAGCAGCTTGGCCCGCCAGGGCGGCGGCTACACCTTC.

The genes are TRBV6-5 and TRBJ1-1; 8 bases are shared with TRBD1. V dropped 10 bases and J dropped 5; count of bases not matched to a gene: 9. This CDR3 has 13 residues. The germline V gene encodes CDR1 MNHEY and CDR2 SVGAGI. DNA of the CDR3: TGTGCCACCCTGGACAGGGCGAGAACTGAAGCTTTCTTT. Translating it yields CATLDRARTEAFF.

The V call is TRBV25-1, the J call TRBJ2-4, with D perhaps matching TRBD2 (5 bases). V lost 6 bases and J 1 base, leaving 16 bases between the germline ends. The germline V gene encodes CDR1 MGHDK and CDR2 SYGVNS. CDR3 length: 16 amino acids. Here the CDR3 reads CASRPTEAGAKNIQYF. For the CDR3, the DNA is TGTGCCAGCAGACCTACGGAGGCCGGGGCCAAAAACATTCAGTACTTC.

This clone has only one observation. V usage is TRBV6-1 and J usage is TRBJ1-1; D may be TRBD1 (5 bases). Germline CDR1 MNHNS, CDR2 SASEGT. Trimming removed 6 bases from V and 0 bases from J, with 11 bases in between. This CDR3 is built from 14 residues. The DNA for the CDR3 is TGTGCCAGCAGGGGGGGACTGGTGAACACTGAAGCTTTCTTT. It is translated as CASRGGLVNTEAFF.

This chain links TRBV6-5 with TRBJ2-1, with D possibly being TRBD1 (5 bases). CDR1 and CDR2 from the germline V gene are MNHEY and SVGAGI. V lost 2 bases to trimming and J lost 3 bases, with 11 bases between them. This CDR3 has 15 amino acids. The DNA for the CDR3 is TGTGCCAGCAGTTACCAGGGCTACGGCTACAATGAGCAGTTCTTC. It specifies CASSYQGYGYNEQFF.

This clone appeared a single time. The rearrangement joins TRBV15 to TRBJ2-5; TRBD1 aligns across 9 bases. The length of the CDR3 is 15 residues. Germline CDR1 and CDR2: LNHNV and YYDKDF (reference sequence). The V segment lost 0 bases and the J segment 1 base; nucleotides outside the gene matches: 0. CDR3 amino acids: CATSREGQGQETQYF. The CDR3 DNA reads TGTGCCACCAGCAGAGAGGGACAGGGCCAAGAGACCCAGTACTTC. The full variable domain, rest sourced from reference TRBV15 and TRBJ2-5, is DAMVIQNPRYQVTQFGKPVTLSCSQTLNHNVMYWYQQKSSQAPKLLFHYYDKDFNNEADTPDNFQSRRPNTSFCFLDIRSPGLGDTAMYLCATSREGQGQETQYFGPGTRLLVL.

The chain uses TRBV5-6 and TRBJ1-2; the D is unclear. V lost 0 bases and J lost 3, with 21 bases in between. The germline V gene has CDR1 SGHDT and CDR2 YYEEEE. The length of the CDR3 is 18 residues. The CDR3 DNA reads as TGTGCCAGCAGCTTGGCTCCATACCGGGAGAAAGAATACTATGGCTACACCTTC. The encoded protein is CASSLAPYREKEYYGYTF.

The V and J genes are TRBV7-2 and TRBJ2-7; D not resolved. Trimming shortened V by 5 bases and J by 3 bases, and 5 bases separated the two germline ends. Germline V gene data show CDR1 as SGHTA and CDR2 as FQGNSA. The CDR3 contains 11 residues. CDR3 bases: TGTGCCAGCAGCAACTACTACGAGCAGTACTTC. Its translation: CASSNYYEQYF. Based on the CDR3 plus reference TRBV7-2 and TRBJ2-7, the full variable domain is GAGVSQSPSNKVTEKGKDVELRCDPISGHTALYWYRQSLGQGLEFLIYFQGNSAPDKSGLPSDRFSAERTGGSVSTLTIQRTQQEDSAVYLCASSNYYEQYFGPGTRLTVT.

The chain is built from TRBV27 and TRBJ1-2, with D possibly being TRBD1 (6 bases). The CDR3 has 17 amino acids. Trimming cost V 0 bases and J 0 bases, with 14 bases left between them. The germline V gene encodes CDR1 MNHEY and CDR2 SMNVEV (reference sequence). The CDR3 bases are TGTGCCAGCAGTTTATCGCGGGGCGGGGGCGCTAACTATGGCTACACCTTC. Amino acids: CASSLSRGGGANYGYTF.

CDR3 bases: TGTGCCAGCAGAACCGGGACAGACGCTGAAAAACTGTTTTTT. Protein product: CASRTGTDAEKLFF. The rearrangement uses TRBV28 and TRBJ1-4; 7 positions match TRBD1. The CDR3 is 14 residues long. The germline V gene encodes CDR1 MDHEN and CDR2 SYDVKM. V dropped 6 bases and J dropped 7; count of bases not matched to a gene: 8. Supplemented by reference TRBV28 and TRBJ1-4, the full variable domain reads DVKVTQSSRYLVKRTGEKVFLECVQDMDHENMFWYRQDPGLGLRLIYFSYDVKMKEKGDIPEGYSVSREKKERFSLILESASTNQTSMYLCASRTGTDAEKLFFGSGTQLSVL.

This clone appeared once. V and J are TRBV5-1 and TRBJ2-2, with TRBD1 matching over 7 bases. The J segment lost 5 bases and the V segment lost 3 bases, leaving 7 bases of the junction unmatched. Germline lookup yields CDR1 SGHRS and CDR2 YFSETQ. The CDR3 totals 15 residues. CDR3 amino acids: CASSSRTGFTGELFF. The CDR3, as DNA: TGCGCCAGCAGCTCACGGACAGGTTTTACCGGGGAGCTGTTTTTT.

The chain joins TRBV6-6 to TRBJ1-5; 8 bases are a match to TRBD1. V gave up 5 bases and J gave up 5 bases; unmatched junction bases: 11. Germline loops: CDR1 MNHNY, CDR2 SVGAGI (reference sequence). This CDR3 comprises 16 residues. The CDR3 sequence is CASSPTGQGNYQPQHF. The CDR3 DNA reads TGTGCCAGCAGTCCCACTGGACAGGGTAACTATCAGCCCCAGCATTTT.

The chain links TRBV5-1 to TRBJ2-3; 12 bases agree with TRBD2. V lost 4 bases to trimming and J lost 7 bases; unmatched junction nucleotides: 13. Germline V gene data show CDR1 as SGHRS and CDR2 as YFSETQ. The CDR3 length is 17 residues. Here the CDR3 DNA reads TGCGCCAGCAGCGGAACTAGCGGGGGGCCTCCCCCCAATACGCAGTATTTT. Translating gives CASSGTSGGPPPNTQYF. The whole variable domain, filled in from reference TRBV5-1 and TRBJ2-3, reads KAGVTQTPRYLIKTRGQQVTLSCSPISGHRSVSWYQQTPGQGLQFLFEYFSETQRNKGNFPGRFSGRQFSNSRSEMNVSTLELGDSALYLCASSGTSGGPPPNTQYFGPGTRLTVL.

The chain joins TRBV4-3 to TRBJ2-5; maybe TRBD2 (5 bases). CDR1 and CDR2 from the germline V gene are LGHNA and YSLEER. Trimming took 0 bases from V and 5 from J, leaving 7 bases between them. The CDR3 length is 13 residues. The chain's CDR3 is CASSQDTGETQYF. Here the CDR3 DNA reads TGCGCCAGCAGCCAAGATACGGGGGAGACCCAGTACTTC.

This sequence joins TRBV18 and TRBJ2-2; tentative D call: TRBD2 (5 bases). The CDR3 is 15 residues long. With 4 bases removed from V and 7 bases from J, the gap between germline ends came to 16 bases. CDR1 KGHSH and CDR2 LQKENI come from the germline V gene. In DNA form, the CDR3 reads TGTGCCAGCTCACTACGTCAGGTCGGAGGCGGGGAGCTGTTTTTT. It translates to CASSLRQVGGGELFF.

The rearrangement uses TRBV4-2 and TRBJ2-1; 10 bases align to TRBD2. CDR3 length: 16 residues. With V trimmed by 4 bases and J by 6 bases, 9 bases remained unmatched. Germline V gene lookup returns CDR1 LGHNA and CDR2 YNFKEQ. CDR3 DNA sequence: TGTGCCAGCAGCCCGGACCCTAGCGGGGGTCGCAATGAGCAGTTCTTC. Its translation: CASSPDPSGGRNEQFF.

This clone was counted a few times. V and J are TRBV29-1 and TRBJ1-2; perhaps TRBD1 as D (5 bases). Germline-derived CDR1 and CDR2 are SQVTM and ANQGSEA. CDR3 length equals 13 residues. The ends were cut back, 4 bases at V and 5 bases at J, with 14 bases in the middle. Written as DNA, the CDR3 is TGCAGCGTTGTAGTCCAGGGTGAATATGGCTACACCTTC. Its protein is CSVVVQGEYGYTF.

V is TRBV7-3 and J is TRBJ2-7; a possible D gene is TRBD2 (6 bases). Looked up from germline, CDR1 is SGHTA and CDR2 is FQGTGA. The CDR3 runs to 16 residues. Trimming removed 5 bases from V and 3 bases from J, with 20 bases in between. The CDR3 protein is CASSREDGGASYEQYF. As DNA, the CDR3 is TGTGCCAGCAGCCGAGAGGATGGCGGGGCCAGCTACGAGCAGTACTTC.

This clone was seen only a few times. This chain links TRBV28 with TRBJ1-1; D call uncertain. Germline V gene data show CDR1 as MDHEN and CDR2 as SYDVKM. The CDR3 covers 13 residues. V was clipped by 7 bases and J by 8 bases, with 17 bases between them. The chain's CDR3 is CASTPGGRVEAFF. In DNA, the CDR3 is TGTGCCAGCACCCCTGGAGGTAGAGTCGAAGCTTTCTTT.

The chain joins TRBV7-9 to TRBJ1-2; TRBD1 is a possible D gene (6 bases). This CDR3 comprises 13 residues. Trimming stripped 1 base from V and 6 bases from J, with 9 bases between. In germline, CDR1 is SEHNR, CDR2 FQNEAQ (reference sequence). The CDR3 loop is CASSLVGTHGYTF. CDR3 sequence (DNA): TGTGCCAGCAGCTTAGTGGGGACACATGGCTACACCTTC.

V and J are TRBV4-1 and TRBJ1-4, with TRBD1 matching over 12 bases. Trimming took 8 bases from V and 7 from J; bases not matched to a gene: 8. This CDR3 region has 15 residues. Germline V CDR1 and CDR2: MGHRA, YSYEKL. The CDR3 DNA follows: TGCGCCAGCTGGGGGACAGGGGGCTCGGGTGAAAAACTGTTTTTT. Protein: CASWGTGGSGEKLFF.